This T cell receptor beta chain was sequenced in a study of blood T cell repertoires in COVID-19. Study-wide background: Sites across the United States, Italy and Spain contributed samples from acute and convalescent COVID-19. The analysed material was cDNA or gDNA that came from T cells, B-cell-depleted T cells, or PBMCs.

In the authors' methods: It was from reference gene primer amplification that nucleated cell counts were estimated. TCRdb keeps only in-frame clones here, not all; method: immunoSEQ multiplex PCR. V and J calls and clone size are copied from that table; D and trimming were computed from the DNA. Of under 500,000 clones in the sample, about 89% are singletons; the top ten hold 4% to 5.5%. In germline, CDR1 is SGHNT, CDR2 YYREEE (reference sequence). The CDR3 covers 13 residues. V lost 4 bases and J lost 8; bases outside the gene matches: 7. The sample was peripheral blood. This clonotype originated in a woman in her 30s with acute or convalescent COVID-19. The genes are TRBV5-4 and TRBJ1-1, with TRBD1 identical over 8 bases. The CDR3 loop is CASSRARDREAFF. The CDR3 DNA follows: TGTGCCAGCAGCAGGGCTCGGGACAGGGAAGCTTTCTTT. The full variable domain, completed using reference TRBV5-4 and TRBJ1-1, is ETGVTQSPTHLIKTRGQQVTLRCSSQSGHNTVSWYQQALGQGPQFIFQYYREEENGRGNFPPRFSGLQFPNYSSELNVNALELDDSALYLCASSRARDREAFFGQGTRLTVV.